The 21 T cell receptor beta chains presented below share a single source sample, sequenced in a study of cytomegalovirus exposure and HLA in healthy donors. PCR involved 60 Vbeta and 13 Jbeta primers. Data came from immunoSEQ multiplex PCR; TCRdb stores just in-frame clones and leaves some out. The sample has 120,000 or so clones, around 84% seen once; the top ten hold roughly 1.8%. Sequencing was performed on PBMCs. The receptors were sampled from a man aged 18 to 30 in good health and CMV-seronegative.

This chain uses TRBV7-9 with TRBJ1-1; D ambiguous. Germline V CDR1 and CDR2: SEHNR, FQNEAQ (reference sequence). The CDR3 spans 16 residues. Trimming took off 4 bases at V and 5 bases at J, with 20 bases between the two ends. The CDR3 spells CASSSSGGLGGTEAFF. Here the CDR3 DNA reads TGTGCCAGCAGCTCGTCAGGCGGGCTTGGAGGGACTGAAGCTTTCTTT.

This clone was seen more than once but under ten times. The chain carries TRBV16 and TRBJ2-7, with D uncertain. The V end lost 4 bases, the J end lost 6 bases, and 10 bases lay between the germline ends. This CDR3 has 12 amino acids. Germline loops: CDR1 KGHSY, CDR2 FQNENV. The CDR3 spells CASSPVGPEQYF. The CDR3 DNA sequence: TGTGCCAGCAGCCCCGTGGGCCCCGAGCAGTACTTC. The full variable domain, with the rest looked up from reference TRBV16 and TRBJ2-7, is GEEVAQTPKHLVRGEGQKAKLYCAPIKGHSYVFWYQQVLKNEFKFLISFQNENVFDETGMPKERFSAKCLPNSPCSLEIQATKLEDSAVYFCASSPVGPEQYFGPGTRLTVT.

The chain is built from TRBV5-1 and TRBJ1-4, with a tentative D call TRBD1 (5 bases). Trimming pared 2 bases from V and 5 bases from J, leaving 13 bases between. CDR3 size: 15 residues. Per the germline V gene, CDR1 is SGHRS and CDR2 is YFSETQ. As DNA, the CDR3 is TGCGCCAGCAGCTTACTTCCGGGGGGGAATGAAAAACTGTTTTTT. Residues: CASSLLPGGNEKLFF.

This chain links TRBV29-1 with TRBJ2-7, with 10 positions matching TRBD1. Germline-derived CDR1 and CDR2 are SQVTM and ANQGSEA. The ends lost 6 bases at V and 5 bases at J; junction bases unmatched: 13. The CDR3 loop spans 15 amino acids. The CDR3 is CSVITLGQGDNEQYF. The CDR3 coding sequence is TGCAGCGTGATAACCCTCGGACAGGGGGATAACGAGCAGTACTTC.

The V call is TRBV27, the J call TRBJ2-7; TRBD2 matches at 7 bases. The CDR3 covers 14 residues. V lost 8 bases, J lost 3 bases, and 10 bases stayed unmatched. Looked up from germline, CDR1 is MNHEY and CDR2 is SMNVEV (reference sequence). CDR3 protein: CASGLGGNLYEQYF. The CDR3 DNA sequence: TGTGCCAGCGGACTCGGGGGGAATCTCTACGAGCAGTACTTC.

The genes are TRBV7-2 and TRBJ1-4; 8 bases map to TRBD1. Germline V gives CDR1 SGHTA, CDR2 FQGNSA. The CDR3 has 15 residues. After removal of 4 bases from V and 4 bases from J, the junction contained 5 bases not matched to a gene. For the CDR3, the DNA is TGTGCCAGCAGCTCCCAGACAGGGGATAATGAAAAACTGTTTTTT. Its translation: CASSSQTGDNEKLFF.

The chain is built from TRBV6-5 and TRBJ1-2; D uncertain. Trimming stripped 2 bases from V and 2 bases from J, with 6 bases between. The germline gives CDR1 MNHEY, CDR2 SVGAGI. This CDR3 is built from 13 residues. CDR3 sequence: CASSYAGNYGYTF. The CDR3 DNA is TGTGCCAGCAGTTACGCGGGGAACTATGGCTACACCTTC.

The V call is TRBV25-1, the J call TRBJ2-7, with 12 nucleotides matching TRBD1. Per the germline V gene, CDR1 is MGHDK and CDR2 is SYGVNS. Unmatched junction bases numbered 7, after V lost 4 bases and J lost 6 bases. This CDR3 is 15 amino acids long. The CDR3 bases are TGTGCCAGCAGTGCCTCCGGGACAGGGGGCGGCGAGCAGTACTTC. Translating it yields CASSASGTGGGEQYF.

The chain combines TRBV16 with TRBJ1-6; possibly TRBD1 for D (5 bases). This CDR3 region has 16 residues. In germline, CDR1 is KGHSY, CDR2 FQNENV. V lost 4 bases, J lost 3 bases, and 13 bases lay in between. The CDR3 here is CASSRGRALYNSPLHF. The CDR3 DNA reads as TGTGCCAGCAGCCGGGGCAGGGCACTCTATAATTCACCCCTCCACTTT. Full variable domain (missing parts from reference TRBV16 and TRBJ1-6): GEEVAQTPKHLVRGEGQKAKLYCAPIKGHSYVFWYQQVLKNEFKFLISFQNENVFDETGMPKERFSAKCLPNSPCSLEIQATKLEDSAVYFCASSRGRALYNSPLHFGNGTRLTVT.

The count of this clone is one. The chain uses TRBV7-8 and TRBJ2-7, with 10 nucleotides matching TRBD1. This CDR3 is built from 16 residues. With V trimmed by 5 bases and J by 1 base, 8 bases remained unmatched. CDR1 SGHVS and CDR2 FQNEAQ come from the germline V gene. Written as DNA, the CDR3 is TGTGCCAGCAGCCAACAGGGACAGGGGCTTTCCTACGAGCAGTACTTC. Translating it yields CASSQQGQGLSYEQYF.

This chain uses TRBV25-1 with TRBJ1-1, with D perhaps TRBD1 (6 bases). Looked up from germline, CDR1 is MGHDK and CDR2 is SYGVNS. The V end was cut by 0 bases, the J end by 0 bases, with 14 bases between. This CDR3 has 17 amino acids. CDR3: CASSEYPLGQLNTEAFF. In nucleotides, the CDR3 is TGTGCCAGCAGTGAATATCCCCTCGGACAGTTGAACACTGAAGCTTTCTTT. The whole variable domain, filled in from reference TRBV25-1 and TRBJ1-1, reads EADIYQTPRYLVIGTGKKITLECSQTMGHDKMYWYQQDPGMELHLIHYSYGVNSTEKGDLSSESTVSRIRTEHFPLTLESARPSHTSQYLCASSEYPLGQLNTEAFFGQGTRLTVV.

The V gene is TRBV6-5, the J gene TRBJ2-5; the match to TRBD1 covers 7 bases. The CDR3 length is 15 residues. Trimming took 3 bases from V and 7 from J; bases not matched to a gene: 11. The germline V gene encodes CDR1 MNHEY and CDR2 SVGAGI. The chain's CDR3 is CASSYAQGERGTQYF. The CDR3 DNA reads as TGTGCCAGCAGTTATGCCCAGGGGGAAAGAGGGACCCAGTACTTC.

This chain joins TRBV21-1 and TRBJ1-1; the D call TRBD1 from the table was never checked on the DNA. TRBV21-1 is termed a pseudogene. CDR3 size: 13 residues. The CDR3 spells CAAPGHYYTEAFF. The CDR3 DNA sequence: TGTGCCGCCCCGGGACACTATTACACTGAAGCTTTCTTT.

This sequence joins TRBV19 and TRBJ2-1; possibly TRBD2 for D (5 bases). CDR1 and CDR2 from the germline V gene are LNHDA and SQIVND (reference sequence). The CDR3 is 16 amino acids. Between the trimmed V and J ends, which lost 5 bases and 4 bases, there was a span of 18 bases. The CDR3 region has the DNA TGTGCCAGTAGTGGTCTTTCGGGAACCCCATACAATGAGCAGTTCTTC. Translated: CASSGLSGTPYNEQFF.

The chain has TRBV29-1 and TRBJ1-6; weak D call: TRBD1 (5 bases). The CDR3 covers 13 residues. Trimming pared 7 bases from V and 5 bases from J, leaving 12 bases between. The germline gives CDR1 SQVTM, CDR2 ANQGSEA. The CDR3 region has the DNA TGCAGCGCTAGATGGACAAATAATTCACCCCTCCACTTT. Its protein product is CSARWTNNSPLHF.

V is TRBV5-1 and J is TRBJ2-3; D not certain. V lost 2 bases and J lost 0, with 4 bases in between. Germline values: CDR1 SGHRS, CDR2 YFSETQ. CDR3 length equals 13 residues. This chain's CDR3 is CASSFVSTDTQYF. The CDR3 DNA reads TGCGCCAGCAGCTTCGTTAGCACAGATACGCAGTATTTT. The full variable domain, its missing parts supplied by reference TRBV5-1 and TRBJ2-3, is KAGVTQTPRYLIKTRGQQVTLSCSPISGHRSVSWYQQTPGQGLQFLFEYFSETQRNKGNFPGRFSGRQFSNSRSEMNVSTLELGDSALYLCASSFVSTDTQYFGPGTRLTVL.

On this clone: The sample carries other DNA sequences with the same CDR3. In nucleotides, the CDR3 is TGTGCCAGCAGCCTGCGGGGGGCAAGCACAGATACGCAGTATTTT. The encoded protein is CASSLRGASTDTQYF. The chain has TRBV11-3 and TRBJ2-3; 8 nucleotides agree with TRBD2. The CDR3 spans 15 residues. The V gene's germline CDR1 is SGHNT and CDR2 YENEEA. V lost 5 bases, J lost 0 bases, and 4 bases stayed unmatched.

The V gene is TRBV29-1, the J gene TRBJ1-5, with D perhaps matching TRBD1 (6 bases). The V end was cut by 2 bases, the J end by 5 bases, with 10 bases between. The CDR3 loop spans 13 amino acids. Germline assignment: CDR1 SQVTM and CDR2 ANQGSEA. CDR3 bases: TGCAGCGTTGAAACAGGGCGCGATCAGCCCCAGCATTTT. Protein product: CSVETGRDQPQHF.

The chain carries TRBV6-1 and TRBJ1-1, with D unclear. The CDR3 runs 14 residues. The germline CDR1 and CDR2 sequences are MNHNS and SASEGT. V was cut by 7 bases and J by 6 bases, with 18 bases left in between. DNA for the CDR3: TGTGCCAGCAAGAAATCCGGAGGGAATTCTGAAGCTTTCTTT. This sequence encodes CASKKSGGNSEAFF.

This clone showed up just once. The CDR3 sequence is CASSYSTASGANVLTF. In nucleotides, the CDR3 is TGTGCCAGCAGTTACAGCACAGCCTCTGGGGCCAACGTCCTGACTTTC. The V and J genes are TRBV6-5 and TRBJ2-6; D remains unclear. CDR1 MNHEY and CDR2 SVGAGI come from the germline V gene. The CDR3 is 16 amino acids. The V end was cut by 2 bases, the J end by 0 bases, with 8 bases between.

This chain links TRBV27 with TRBJ1-2; D uncertain. This CDR3 is 13 amino acids long. V was cut by 6 bases and J by 2 bases, with 10 bases left in between. Looked up from germline, CDR1 is MNHEY and CDR2 is SMNVEV (reference sequence). This CDR3 is CASRLRENYGYTF. The DNA of the CDR3 is TGTGCCAGCAGATTGAGAGAGAACTATGGCTACACCTTC.